The rows below give T cell receptor beta chains drawn from one sample of a study of blood T cell repertoires in COVID-19. Data came from immunoSEQ multiplex PCR; TCRdb stores just in-frame clones and leaves some out. The sample has 380,000 or so clones; roughly 90% are singletons. The sequenced sample consisted of peripheral blood. Receptors originate from a woman aged 60-70 years with COVID-19, enrolled during active disease. Both conserved end residues are part of each CDR3. The D gene is left open where the match is weak. Size values are once, few and many counts, or a class for expanded clones, and some rows have none.

J: TRBJ1-1
V: TRBV7-9
D: -
size: once
DNA: TGTGCCAGCAGCTTAGGGCAGGAAGTGGGGAACACTGAAGCTTTCTTT
CDR3: CASSLGQEVGNTEAFF

J: TRBJ2-1
V: TRBV12-5
D: -
size: -
DNA: TGTGCTAGTGGTGAGTCTGTTTACAATGAGCAGTTCTTC
CDR3: CASGESVYNEQFF

J: TRBJ2-7
V: TRBV15
D: -
size: -
DNA: TGTGCCACCAGTCCGAGGGACAAATTTAAGCAGTACTTC
CDR3: CATSPRDKFKQYF

J: TRBJ2-3
V: TRBV5-4
D: TRBD2
size: -
DNA: TGTGCCAGCAGTTCTACTAGCGGGAGCACAGATACGCAGTATTTT
CDR3: CASSSTSGSTDTQYF

J: TRBJ2-2
V: TRBV5-1
D: -
size: -
DNA: TGCGCCAGCAGCTTGCTACAGGGAACCGGGGAGCTGTTTTTT
CDR3: CASSLLQGTGELFF

J: TRBJ1-5
V: TRBV9
D: -
size: -
DNA: TGTGCCAGCAGCGGGGAGTATAGCAATCAGCCCCAGCATTTT
CDR3: CASSGEYSNQPQHF

J: TRBJ1-6
V: TRBV19
D: -
size: -
DNA: TGTGCCAGTACCCAATCCCCAGGGTTTAATTCACCCCTCCACTTT
CDR3: CASTQSPGFNSPLHF

J: TRBJ1-2
V: TRBV27
D: -
size: -
DNA: TGTGCCAGCAGTGCCCGACGAGACAGCTATGGCTACACCTTC
CDR3: CASSARRDSYGYTF

J: TRBJ2-1
V: TRBV6-5
D: TRBD1
size: -
DNA: TGTGCCAGCAGTTACTCGACATATTACAGGGGTTATGAGCAGTTCTTC
CDR3: CASSYSTYYRGYEQFF

J: TRBJ2-5
V: TRBV7-6
D: -
size: -
DNA: TGTGCCAGCAGCCCCCATTCAGAGACCCAGTACTTC
CDR3: CASSPHSETQYF

J: TRBJ1-2
V: TRBV6-1
D: -
size: -
DNA: TGTGCCAGCAGTGAACCTCAGGCTGACTATGGCTACACCTTC
CDR3: CASSEPQADYGYTF

J: TRBJ2-1
V: TRBV30
D: -
size: -
DNA: TGTGCCTGGACCGATTACGGTGAGCAGTTCTTC
CDR3: CAWTDYGEQFF

J: TRBJ1-1
V: TRBV29-1
D: TRBD1
size: -
DNA: TGCAGCGTTCAGGGGGGCTCTGGAAGCACTGAAGCTTTCTTT
CDR3: CSVQGGSGSTEAFF

J: TRBJ2-7
V: TRBV5-1
D: TRBD2
size: -
DNA: TGCGCCAGCAGCATTGGGACTAGCGGGTGGTACGAGCAGTACTTC
CDR3: CASSIGTSGWYEQYF

J: TRBJ2-1
V: TRBV19
D: TRBD1
size: -
DNA: TGTGCCAGTAGTCGACAGGGGGCTAACTTTATGAGTGAGCAGTTCTTC
CDR3: CASSRQGANFMSEQFF

J: TRBJ1-3
V: TRBV7-3
D: -
size: -
DNA: TGTGCCAGCAGCTTAACAGGCCCTAGCTCTGGAAACACCATATATTTT
CDR3: CASSLTGPSSGNTIYF

J: TRBJ1-1
V: TRBV9
D: -
size: -
DNA: TGTGCCAGCAGCCCCGGGGTTGGACAGCTCACTGAAGCTTTCTTT
CDR3: CASSPGVGQLTEAFF

J: TRBJ1-1
V: TRBV5-1
D: TRBD1
size: -
DNA: TGCGCCAGCAGCGCGGGACAGCATGGCACTGAAGCTTTCTTT
CDR3: CASSAGQHGTEAFF

J: TRBJ1-2
V: TRBV7-9
D: -
size: once
DNA: TGTGCCAGCGCGGGGGGCGCGGACTATGGCTACACCTTC
CDR3: CASAGGADYGYTF

J: TRBJ1-1
V: TRBV5-1
D: -
size: -
DNA: TGCGCCAGCAGCTTGGTGAGCTTGAACACTGAAGCTTTCTTT
CDR3: CASSLVSLNTEAFF

J: TRBJ2-3
V: TRBV24-1
D: -
size: -
DNA: TGTGCCACCAAGGGTCCAGGGGTTGATACGCAGTATTTT
CDR3: CATKGPGVDTQYF

J: TRBJ1-2
V: TRBV4-1
D: TRBD1
size: -
DNA: TGCGCCAGCAGCCAGGTTGACCGGGACAGCTATGGCTACACCTTC
CDR3: CASSQVDRDSYGYTF

J: TRBJ2-3
V: TRBV7-3
D: -
size: -
DNA: TGTGCCAGCAGCTTGAGTAGGGGGGGCGATACGCAGTATTTT
CDR3: CASSLSRGGDTQYF

J: TRBJ1-2
V: TRBV28
D: TRBD1
size: once
DNA: TGTGCCAGCAGTTCAGGGACAGGGATACCCTATGGCTACACCTTC
CDR3: CASSSGTGIPYGYTF